This T cell receptor (beta chain) was identified during a study of blood T cell repertoires in COVID-19. Study as a whole: Some COVID-19 samples were acute and others convalescent; all came from the United States, Italy and Spain.

Sequenced by immunoSEQ multiplex PCR; TCRdb stores in-frame clones only, minus some. The data contain hundreds of thousands of clones, around 89% of them singletons. Losses at the gene ends were 4 bases for V and 5 bases for J; bases not matched to a gene: 23. The CDR3 spans 20 residues. The germline gives CDR1 SGDLS, CDR2 YYNGEE. Participant ages covered 18 to 89 years across about two dozen US areas. In assigning cohorts, the study relied on participant-reported clinical history. This sequence joins TRBV9 and TRBJ1-5, with 8 bases matching TRBD1. This receptor was taken from a woman aged 25 to 39 who had recovered from COVID-19. Material for sequencing was PBMCs or T cells enriched from blood (not recorded which). CDR3 in amino acids: CASSQNPQGGNGRADQPQHF. DNA for the CDR3: TGTGCCAGCAGCCAGAACCCACAGGGGGGGAATGGGAGAGCTGATCAGCCCCAGCATTTT.